These T cell receptor beta chains were read from a single sample in a study of blood T cell repertoires in COVID-19. Some clones are missing from TCRdb's copy, which holds only in-frame ones; the method was immunoSEQ multiplex PCR. The sample holds some 97,000 clones, over 75% seen once. The sequenced sample was peripheral blood. These receptors came from a middle-aged man with acute or convalescent COVID-19. CDR3s leave out the opening cysteine and the closing phenylalanine or tryptophan. The D gene is left open where the match is weak.

V gene	J gene	D gene	CDR3 protein
TRBV5-1	TRBJ1-2	NA	ASSLGTYGANYGYT
TRBV29-1	TRBJ2-5	NA	SVVGQGWQETQY
TRBV7-8	TRBJ2-1	TRBD2	ASSLALAGGPYNEQF
TRBV30	TRBJ2-1	NA	AWSVHGGNEQF
TRBV12-3/TRBV12-4	TRBJ1-2	NA	ASSPTANYGYT
TRBV5-1	TRBJ2-2	NA	ASRGAGLWGANTGELF
TRBV19	TRBJ1-4	NA	ASSLDYEKLF
TRBV7-8	TRBJ2-6	NA	ATNAGGANVLT
TRBV7-2	TRBJ2-7	TRBD1	ASSYRQGPYEQY
TRBV7-9	TRBJ2-1	NA	ASRGGARAGSSYNEQF
TRBV7-9	TRBJ1-1	TRBD1	ASSRGTGRGTEAF
TRBV27	TRBJ2-7	NA	ASSLDPLGREQY
TRBV27	TRBJ2-2	TRBD1	ASRDREYTGELF
TRBV10-1	TRBJ1-5	NA	ASEERRAESNQPQH
TRBV6-5	TRBJ2-7	TRBD2	ASSRGRGPYEQY
TRBV5-1	TRBJ2-7	NA	ASSLVGGETYEQY
TRBV5-1	TRBJ2-1	TRBD1	ASSFGTGVYHNEQF
TRBV29-1	TRBJ2-1	TRBD2	SGYPMAASGRREQF
TRBV11-2	TRBJ1-3	NA	ASSVDRFSGNTIY
TRBV11-3	TRBJ2-2	TRBD2	ASSQTSGRKMNTGELF
TRBV7-9	TRBJ2-3	TRBD2	ASSGAGGADTQY
TRBV9	TRBJ2-5	TRBD2	ASSAGTSRLETQY
TRBV6-4	TRBJ2-1	NA	ASSDYGRTAYNEQF
TRBV19	TRBJ2-1	NA	ASSAAYNEQF
TRBV12-3/TRBV12-4	TRBJ2-7	NA	ASTGDSYEQY